The rows below give T cell receptor beta chains drawn from one sample of a study of regulatory T cells in long-lasting Graves disease. TCRdb used MiXCR to reprocess the multiplex PCR reads, holding one entry per CDR3 protein. The sample lists around 420,000 distinct CDR3 sequences, about 15% occurring once. This sample also appeared in a second study, on T cells in Graves' hyperthyroidism and ophthalmopathy.

Sequenced material: peripheral blood mononuclear cells (PBMCs), taken at new diagnosis, from a patient treated with antithyroid drugs. These receptors came from a woman in her thirties or forties with Graves disease. Each CDR3 is given with its conserved first and last residue.

TRBJ2-4 TRBV5-1 CASSLGDRLNIQYF
TRBJ1-5 TRBV20-1 CSAQGQMGQPQHF
TRBJ2-1 TRBV7-3 CASSLSGTSRNEQFF
TRBJ2-3 TRBV6-2/TRBV6-3 CASRLAGGIDTQYF
TRBJ2-1 TRBV7-9 CASSRFRGEFEVNEQFF
TRBJ2-7 TRBV20-1 CSARTSSGGDYEQYF
TRBJ2-1 TRBV11-3 CASSAPGLSGEQFF
TRBJ2-1 TRBV6-2/TRBV6-3 CASSYGPPNEQFF
TRBJ2-1 TRBV28 CASRGGNRDRGVYEQFF
TRBJ2-1 TRBV12-3/TRBV12-4 CASRAVGGSGANEQFF
TRBJ2-1 TRBV11-2 CASTLIVGPSGSSYNEQFF
TRBJ2-3 TRBV20-1 CSASPGTGFTDTQYF
TRBJ2-2 TRBV12-3/TRBV12-4 CASSFPRTGGYTGELFF
TRBJ2-1 TRBV20-1 CSAREGRRGRSSYNEQFF
TRBJ1-1 TRBV24-1 CATRGAMEGEAFF
TRBJ2-3 TRBV7-7 CASSLVDTDTQYF
TRBJ2-5 TRBV5-1 CASSWGQGDRGTQYF
TRBJ2-6 TRBV29-1 CSVKGSGANVLTF
TRBJ2-1 TRBV3-1 CASSPALAEYNEQFF
TRBJ2-5 TRBV28 CASSRNRDRGETQYF
TRBJ2-1 TRBV5-1 CASSPPTVGRYYNEQFF
TRBJ2-7 TRBV29-1 CSVEDGTSEQYF
TRBJ1-5 TRBV6-2/TRBV6-3 CASMPGGSNQPQHF
TRBJ2-7 TRBV7-2 CASSLQGLSSYEQYF
TRBJ1-4 TRBV28 CASSFFRGSNEKLFF
TRBJ2-3 TRBV10-1 CASSESMGVTDTQYF
TRBJ1-2 TRBV30 CAWVRQRAEYGYTF
TRBJ2-2 TRBV6-1 CASRKPGLAGAGELFF
TRBJ1-2 TRBV6-1 CASTRDSTGGGYTF
TRBJ1-2 TRBV27 CASSHDRSRGYTF
TRBJ1-1 TRBV5-6 CASSFGRRTDKVEAFF
TRBJ2-4 TRBV14 CASSSFPRANIQYF
TRBJ2-3 TRBV20-1 CSTRDLEGPGADTQYF
TRBJ2-7 TRBV7-9 CASSFMGQGDYEQYF
TRBJ2-2 TRBV6-1 CASRRTEVWTGELFF
TRBJ2-1 TRBV20-1 CSARATWLAGGNEQFF
TRBJ2-3 TRBV20-1 CSATDPHRGGDPDTQYF
TRBJ2-2 TRBV11-2 CASTPISGLGNTGELFF
TRBJ2-1 TRBV25-1 CASSQWRNLDNEQFF
TRBJ2-1 TRBV7-2 CASSLAGTGAYNEQFF